These 3 T cell receptor beta chains share one sample of origin, sequenced in a study of blood T cells in healthy people across ages. The authors ran a second PCR of about 6 to 11 cycles using a sample-barcoded 5' primer and a J-beta primer mix. TCRdb reprocessed the 5' RACE reads with MiXCR, giving one entry per CDR3 protein. The repertoire holds hundreds of thousands of distinct CDR3 sequences, with around 43% as singletons. The sequencing sample was made of blood. The source of these receptors is a man aged 55 to 70 in good health.

V usage is TRBV7-2 and J usage is TRBJ1-5; 9 bases match TRBD1. Germline assignment: CDR1 SGHTA and CDR2 FQGNSA. With V trimmed by 5 bases and J by 7 bases, 6 bases remained unmatched. This CDR3 has 14 amino acids. The CDR3 sequence is CASSTRTGAQPQHF. CDR3 DNA sequence: TGTGCCAGCAGCACACGGACAGGGGCCCAGCCCCAGCATTTT.

V gene TRBV20-1 combines with J gene TRBJ1-1, with D perhaps TRBD1 (6 bases). From germline, CDR1 is DFQATT and CDR2 SNEGSKA (reference sequence). This CDR3 spans 12 amino acids. In DNA form, the CDR3 reads TGCAGGGTAGGACAGATGAACACTGAAGCTTTCTTT. It translates to CRVGQMNTEAFF.

This clonotype has just a few counts. The V and J genes are TRBV6-5 and TRBJ2-7, with 10 bases lining up with TRBD1. Germline CDR1 reads MNHEY; CDR2 reads SVGAGI. CDR3 size: 16 residues. Germline trimming cut 6 bases from V and 1 base from J; bases unmatched to any gene: 9. The CDR3, as DNA: TGTGCCAGCAGACCCCGGGGACAGGGGATGTCCTACGAGCAGTACTTC. It yields the protein CASRPRGQGMSYEQYF.